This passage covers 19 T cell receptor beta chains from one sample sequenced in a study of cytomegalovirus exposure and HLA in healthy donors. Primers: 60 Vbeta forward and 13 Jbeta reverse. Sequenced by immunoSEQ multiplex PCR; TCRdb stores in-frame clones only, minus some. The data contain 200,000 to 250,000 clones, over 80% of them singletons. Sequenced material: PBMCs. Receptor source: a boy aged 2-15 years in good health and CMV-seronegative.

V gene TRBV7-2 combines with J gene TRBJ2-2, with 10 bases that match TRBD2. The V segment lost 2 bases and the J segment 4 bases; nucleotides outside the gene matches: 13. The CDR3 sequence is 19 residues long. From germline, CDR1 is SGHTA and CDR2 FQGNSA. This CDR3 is CASSLKVGGTSATTGELFF. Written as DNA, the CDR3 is TGTGCCAGCAGCTTAAAGGTGGGAGGGACTAGCGCCACCACCGGGGAGCTGTTTTTT.

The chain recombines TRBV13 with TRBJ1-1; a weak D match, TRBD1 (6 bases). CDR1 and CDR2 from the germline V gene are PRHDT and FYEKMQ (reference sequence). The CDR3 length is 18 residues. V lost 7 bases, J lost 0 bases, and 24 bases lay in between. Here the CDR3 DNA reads TGTGCCAGCATCAATTTGAACAGGGAAGTCCTCATGAACACTGAAGCTTTCTTT. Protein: CASINLNREVLMNTEAFF.

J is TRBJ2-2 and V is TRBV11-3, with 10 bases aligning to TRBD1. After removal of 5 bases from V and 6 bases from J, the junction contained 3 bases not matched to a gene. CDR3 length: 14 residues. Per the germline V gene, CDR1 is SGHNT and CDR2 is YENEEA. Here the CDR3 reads CASSQDRGSGELFF. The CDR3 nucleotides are TGTGCCAGCAGCCAGGACAGGGGGTCCGGGGAGCTGTTTTTT.

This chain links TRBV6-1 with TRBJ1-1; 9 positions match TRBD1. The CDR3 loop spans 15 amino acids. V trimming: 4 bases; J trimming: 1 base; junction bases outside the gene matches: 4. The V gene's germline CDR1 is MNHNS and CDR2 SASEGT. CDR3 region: CASSVWGQGNTEAFF. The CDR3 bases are TGTGCCAGCAGTGTTTGGGGACAGGGGAACACTGAAGCTTTCTTT.

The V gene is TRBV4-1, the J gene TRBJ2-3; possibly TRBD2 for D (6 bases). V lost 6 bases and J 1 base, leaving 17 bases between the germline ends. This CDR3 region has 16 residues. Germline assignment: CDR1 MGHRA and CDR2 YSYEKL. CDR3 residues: CASSPRPAGGTDTQYF. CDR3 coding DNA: TGCGCCAGCAGTCCCAGGCCAGCGGGTGGCACAGATACGCAGTATTTT.

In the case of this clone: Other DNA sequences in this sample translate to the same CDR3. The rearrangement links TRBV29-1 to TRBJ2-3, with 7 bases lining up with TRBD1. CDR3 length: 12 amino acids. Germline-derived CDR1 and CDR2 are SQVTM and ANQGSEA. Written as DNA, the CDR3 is TGCAGTGCCGAGGGGGCCACAGATACGCAGTATTTT. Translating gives CSAEGATDTQYF.

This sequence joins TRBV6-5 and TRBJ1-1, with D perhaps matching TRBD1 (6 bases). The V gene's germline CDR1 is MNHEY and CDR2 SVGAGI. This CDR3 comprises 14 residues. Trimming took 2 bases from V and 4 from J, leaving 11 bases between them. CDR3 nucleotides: TGTGCCAGCAGTTACGACAGGTTTGGCACTGAAGCTTTCTTT. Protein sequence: CASSYDRFGTEAFF.

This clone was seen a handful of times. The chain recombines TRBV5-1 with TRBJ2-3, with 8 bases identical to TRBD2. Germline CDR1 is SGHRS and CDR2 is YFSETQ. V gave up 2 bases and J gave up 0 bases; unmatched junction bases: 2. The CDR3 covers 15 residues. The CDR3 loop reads CASSFSGASTDTQYF. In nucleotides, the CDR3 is TGCGCCAGCAGCTTTAGCGGGGCTAGCACAGATACGCAGTATTTT.

The CDR3: CAWSAGGDEQFF. In DNA form, the CDR3 reads TGTGCCTGGAGCGCGGGGGGTGATGAGCAGTTCTTC. The genes are TRBV30 and TRBJ2-1; 8 positions match TRBD2. Germline loops: CDR1 GTSNPN, CDR2 SVGIG (reference sequence). J was trimmed by 8 bases and V by 3 bases; bases with no gene match: 3. The CDR3 is made up of 12 amino acids.

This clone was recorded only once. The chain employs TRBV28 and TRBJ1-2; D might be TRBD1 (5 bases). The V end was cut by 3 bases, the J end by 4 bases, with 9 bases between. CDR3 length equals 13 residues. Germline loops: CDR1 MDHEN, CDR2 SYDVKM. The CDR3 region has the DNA TGTGCCAGCAGTTTCATGACAGCCTATGGCTACACCTTC. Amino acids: CASSFMTAYGYTF.

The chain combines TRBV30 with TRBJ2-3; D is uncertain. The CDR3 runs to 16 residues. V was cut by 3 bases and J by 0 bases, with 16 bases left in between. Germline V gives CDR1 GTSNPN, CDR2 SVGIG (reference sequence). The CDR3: CAWSDRRRSSTDTQYF. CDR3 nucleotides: TGTGCCTGGAGCGATAGGCGACGGAGTAGCACAGATACGCAGTATTTT.

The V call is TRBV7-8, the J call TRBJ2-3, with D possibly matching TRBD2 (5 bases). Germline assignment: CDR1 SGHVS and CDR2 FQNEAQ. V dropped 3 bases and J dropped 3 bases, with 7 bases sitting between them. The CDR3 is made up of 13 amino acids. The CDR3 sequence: CASSFGGTDTQYF. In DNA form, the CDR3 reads TGTGCCAGCAGCTTTGGCGGGACAGATACGCAGTATTTT.

As DNA, the CDR3 is TGCGCCAGCAGCTCCGGGGGGGGTGGCTACACCTTC. Encoded protein: CASSSGGGGYTF. The gene calls are TRBV5-1 and TRBJ1-2; D possibly corresponds to TRBD1 (5 bases). The CDR3 length is 12 residues. V shed 3 bases and J shed 7 bases, with 10 bases lying between them. Per germline, CDR1 SGHRS and CDR2 YFSETQ.

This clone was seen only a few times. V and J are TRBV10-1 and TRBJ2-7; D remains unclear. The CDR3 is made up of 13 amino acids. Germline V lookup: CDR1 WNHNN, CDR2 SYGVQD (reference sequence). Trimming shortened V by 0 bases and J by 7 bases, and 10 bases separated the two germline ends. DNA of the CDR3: TGCGCCAGCAGTGAGTCTTTCCTGAGAGAGCAGTACTTC. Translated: CASSESFLREQYF.

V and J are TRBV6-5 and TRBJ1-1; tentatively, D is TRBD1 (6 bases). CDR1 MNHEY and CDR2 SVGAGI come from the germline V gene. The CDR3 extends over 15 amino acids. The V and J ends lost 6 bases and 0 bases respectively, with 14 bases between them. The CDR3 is CASSYRGHLNTEAFF. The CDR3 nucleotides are TGTGCCAGCAGCTACCGGGGACACCTGAACACTGAAGCTTTCTTT.

The CDR3 sequence is CASSSRQGLETQYF. CDR3 coding DNA: TGTGCCAGCAGCTCCCGACAGGGGCTAGAGACCCAGTACTTC. V and J are TRBV5-4 and TRBJ2-5; 8 bases agree with TRBD1. CDR3 size: 14 residues. Germline CDR1 reads SGHNT; CDR2 reads YYREEE (reference sequence). J gave up 4 bases and V 3 bases, and 5 bases lay outside the gene matches.

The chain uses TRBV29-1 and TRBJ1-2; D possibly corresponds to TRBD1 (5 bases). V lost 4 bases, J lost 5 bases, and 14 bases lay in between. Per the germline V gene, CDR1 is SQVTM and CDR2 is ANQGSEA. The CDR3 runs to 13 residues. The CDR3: CSVATGTAYGYTF. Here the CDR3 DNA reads TGCAGCGTTGCAACCGGGACTGCTTATGGCTACACCTTC. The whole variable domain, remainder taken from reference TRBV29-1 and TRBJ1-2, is SAVISQKPSRDICQRGTSLTIQCQVDSQVTMMFWYRQQPGQSLTLIATANQGSEATYESGFVIDKFPISRPNLTFSTLTVSNMSPEDSSIYLCSVATGTAYGYTFGSGTRLTVV.

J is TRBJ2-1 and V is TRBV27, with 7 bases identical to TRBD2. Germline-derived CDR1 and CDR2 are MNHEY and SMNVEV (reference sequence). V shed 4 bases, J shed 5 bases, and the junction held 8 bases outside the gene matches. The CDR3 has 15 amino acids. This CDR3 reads CASSSGTTLNNEQFF. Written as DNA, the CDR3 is TGTGCCAGCAGTTCCGGGACTACCCTAAACAATGAGCAGTTCTTC.

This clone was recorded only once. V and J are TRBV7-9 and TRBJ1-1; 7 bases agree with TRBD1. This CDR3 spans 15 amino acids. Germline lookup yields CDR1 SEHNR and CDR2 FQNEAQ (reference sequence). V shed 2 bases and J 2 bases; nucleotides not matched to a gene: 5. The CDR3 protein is CASSLLQGINTEAFF. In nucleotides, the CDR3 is TGTGCCAGCAGCTTACTACAGGGGATAAACACTGAAGCTTTCTTT.